This T cell receptor (beta chain) was found in a study of blood T cell repertoires in COVID-19. Background on the study: Both acute and convalescent COVID-19 samples were obtained from the United States, Italy and Spain. PBMCs, B-cell-depleted T cells, or T cells were the source of the cDNA or gDNA that made up the material.

This clone was picked up a small number of times. Data came from immunoSEQ multiplex PCR; TCRdb stores just in-frame clones and leaves some out. The repertoire has tens of thousands of clones, around 86% of them found once; the top ten carry 12%. This CDR3 spans 15 amino acids. Germline V gene sequence: CDR1 SGHVS, CDR2 FQNEAQ. The trim removed 7 bases at V and 3 bases at J, leaving 9 bases unmatched. Specimen: peripheral blood. The TCR was taken from a human donor in a cohort sampled during active COVID-19. The donor label of this sample is uncertain. The chain combines TRBV7-8 with TRBJ2-1; 7 positions agree with TRBD1. The CDR3 DNA reads TGTGCCAGCACCCGAGGGGACAGAAGCTACAATGAGCAGTTCTTC. It encodes CASTRGDRSYNEQFF.